This T cell receptor beta chain was sequenced during a study of cytomegalovirus exposure and HLA in healthy donors. Notes on the study in general: The study found most TCR sequences rare, yet found some public TCRs in many donors. The authors enumerated 150 to 200 TCR beta chains as linked to cytomegalovirus. In an earlier analysis, productive rearrangement rates for most beta V segments clustered near 87% or 30%.

In the case of this clone: Its antigen remains unidentified.

The PCR made use of 60 Vbeta and 13 Jbeta primers. Sequencing used immunoSEQ multiplex PCR; TCRdb keeps in-frame clones, though not all of them. Of around 170,000 clones detected, around 79% appear once; the ten largest clones hold more than 0.55%. V was trimmed by 3 bases and J by 4 bases, leaving 15 bases between them. This CDR3 is built from 15 residues. CDR1 and CDR2 from the germline V gene are LNHDA and SQIVND (reference sequence). The TCR was taken from a middle-aged woman in good health and CMV-seronegative. Sequencing used PBMCs. This chain uses TRBV19 with TRBJ1-1; D is possibly TRBD1 (6 bases). The CDR3 coding sequence is TGTGCCAGTAGTATCCAACAGGGTCTCGGCACTGAAGCTTTCTTT. Translating gives CASSIQQGLGTEAFF.